This T cell receptor (beta chain) was observed in a study of beta chain features in type 1 diabetes. This clone was seen more than once but under ten times. Its antigen is currently unknown. CDR3 length: 14 amino acids. V was trimmed by 3 bases and J by 0 bases, leaving 11 bases between them. Germline V CDR1 and CDR2: GTSNPN, SVGIG (reference sequence). The isolated RNA, all of it, was reverse transcribed, so expressed TCRB transcripts were what got sequenced. Here immunoSEQ multiplex PCR was the method, and the copy in TCRdb shows in-frame clones only, minus some. This table holds over 600,000 clones, over 10% found once. Findings and limits, study-wide: All four CD4+ subsets of Type 1 diabetes patients contained TCRB CDR3s that were moderately but significantly shorter.

This sequence originates from a man between 25 and 39 years old with type 1 diabetes. Sequenced sample: naive CD4+ T cells from blood. The chain recombines TRBV30 with TRBJ1-2; D possibly corresponds to TRBD1 (5 bases). CDR3 nucleotides: TGTGCCTGGAGCTGGGACGACACTAACTATGGCTACACCTTC. Amino acid sequence: CAWSWDDTNYGYTF. The whole variable domain, remainder taken from reference TRBV30 and TRBJ1-2, is SQTIHQWPATLVQPVGSPLSLECTVEGTSNPNLYWYRQAAGRGLQLLFYSVGIGQISSEVPQNLSASRPQDRQFILSSKKLLLSDSGFYLCAWSWDDTNYGYTFGSGTRLTVV.